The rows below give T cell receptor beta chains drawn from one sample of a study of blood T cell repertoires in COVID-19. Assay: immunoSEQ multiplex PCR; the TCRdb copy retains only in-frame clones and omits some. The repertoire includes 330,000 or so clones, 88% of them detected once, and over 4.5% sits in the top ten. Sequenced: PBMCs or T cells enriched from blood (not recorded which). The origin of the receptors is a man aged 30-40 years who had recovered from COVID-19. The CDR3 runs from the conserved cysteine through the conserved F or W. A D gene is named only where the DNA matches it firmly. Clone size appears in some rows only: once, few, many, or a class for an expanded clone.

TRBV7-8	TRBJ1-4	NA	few	TGTGCCAGCAGCTTAGAGTTTTACAGCTTCGTTAATGAAAAACTGTTTTTT	CASSLEFYSFVNEKLFF
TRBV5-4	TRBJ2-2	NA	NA	TGTGCCAGCAGCAACACCGGGGGTTCCTGGAGTTCGGCCGGGGAGCTGTTTTTT	CASSNTGGSWSSAGELFF
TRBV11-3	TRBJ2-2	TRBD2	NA	TGTGCCAGCAGCTTAGAACTAGCGAGCGGGGAGCTGTTTTTT	CASSLELASGELFF
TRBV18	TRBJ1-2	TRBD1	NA	TGTGCCAGCTCACCCCGGACAGGGAATAACTATGGCTACACCTTC	CASSPRTGNNYGYTF
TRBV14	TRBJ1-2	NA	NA	TGTGCCAGCAGCCAAGACAGGGGCTATGGCTACACCTTC	CASSQDRGYGYTF
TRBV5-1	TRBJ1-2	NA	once	TGCGCCAGCAGCTATACAGTCTTCTATGGCTACACCTTC	CASSYTVFYGYTF
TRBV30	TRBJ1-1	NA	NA	TGTGCCTGGAAGCAGACAAAATCTGAAGCTTTCTTT	CAWKQTKSEAFF
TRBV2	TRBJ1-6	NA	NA	TGTGCCAGCAGTGAAGAGGGGGACACAAACAACCCCTATAATTCACCCCTCCACTTT	CASSEEGDTNNPYNSPLHF
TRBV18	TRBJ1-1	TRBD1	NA	TGTGCCAGCTCACCAGGGACAGTTGCGGTGAACACTGAAGCTTTCTTT	CASSPGTVAVNTEAFF
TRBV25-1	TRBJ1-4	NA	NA	TGTGCCAGCAGTGATGTCGGAGCAACTAATGAAAAACTGTTTTTT	CASSDVGATNEKLFF
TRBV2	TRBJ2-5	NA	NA	TGTGCCAGCAGTACAGGAGAGACCCAGTACTTC	CASSTGETQYF
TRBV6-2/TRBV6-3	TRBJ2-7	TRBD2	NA	TGTGCCAGCAGTCGAGGGACTACATACGAGCAGTACTTC	CASSRGTTYEQYF